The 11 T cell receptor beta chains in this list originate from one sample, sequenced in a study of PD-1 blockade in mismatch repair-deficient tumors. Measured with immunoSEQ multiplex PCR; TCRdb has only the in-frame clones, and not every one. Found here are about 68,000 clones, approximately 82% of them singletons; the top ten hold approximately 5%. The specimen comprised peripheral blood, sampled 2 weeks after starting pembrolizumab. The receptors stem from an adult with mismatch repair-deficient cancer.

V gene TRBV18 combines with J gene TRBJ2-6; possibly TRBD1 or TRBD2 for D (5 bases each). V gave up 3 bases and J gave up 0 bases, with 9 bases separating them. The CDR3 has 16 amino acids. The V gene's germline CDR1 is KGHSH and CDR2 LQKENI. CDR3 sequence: CASSPEGLSGANVLTF. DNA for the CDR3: TGTGCCAGCTCACCCGAGGGGCTCTCTGGGGCCAACGTCCTGACTTTC.

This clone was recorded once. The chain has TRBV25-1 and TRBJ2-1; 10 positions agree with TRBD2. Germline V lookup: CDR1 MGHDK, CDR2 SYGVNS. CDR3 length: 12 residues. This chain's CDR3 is CTGASGSHEQFF. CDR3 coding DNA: TGTACCGGGGCTAGCGGGAGCCATGAGCAGTTCTTC.

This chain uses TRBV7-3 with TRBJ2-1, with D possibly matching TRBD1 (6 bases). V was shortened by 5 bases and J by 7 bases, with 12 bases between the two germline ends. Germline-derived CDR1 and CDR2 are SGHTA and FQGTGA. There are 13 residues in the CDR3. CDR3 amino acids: CASSVDRYNEQFF. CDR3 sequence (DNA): TGTGCCAGCAGCGTCGACAGGTATAATGAGCAGTTCTTC.

The DNA for the CDR3 is TGTGCCAGCAGCAAACAGGGAGCTAACTATGGCTACACCTTC. Its protein is CASSKQGANYGYTF. The chain joins TRBV6-5 to TRBJ1-2; possible D gene TRBD1, 6 bases. The CDR3 has 14 amino acids. V gave up 6 bases and J gave up 0 bases, with 11 bases separating them. From germline, CDR1 is MNHEY and CDR2 SVGAGI.

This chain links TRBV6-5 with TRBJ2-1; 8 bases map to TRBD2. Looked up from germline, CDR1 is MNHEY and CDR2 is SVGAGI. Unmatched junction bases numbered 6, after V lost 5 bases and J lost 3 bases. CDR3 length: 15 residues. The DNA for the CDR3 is TGTGCCAGCAGTGCTACTAGCGGAGGCTACAATGAGCAGTTCTTC. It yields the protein CASSATSGGYNEQFF.

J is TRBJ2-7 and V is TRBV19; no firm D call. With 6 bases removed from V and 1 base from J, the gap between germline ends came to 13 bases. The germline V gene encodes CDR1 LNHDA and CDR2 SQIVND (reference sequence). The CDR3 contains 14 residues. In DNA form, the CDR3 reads TGTGCCAGTAGACCTGATAAGGGATCCTACGAGCAGTACTTC. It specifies CASRPDKGSYEQYF.

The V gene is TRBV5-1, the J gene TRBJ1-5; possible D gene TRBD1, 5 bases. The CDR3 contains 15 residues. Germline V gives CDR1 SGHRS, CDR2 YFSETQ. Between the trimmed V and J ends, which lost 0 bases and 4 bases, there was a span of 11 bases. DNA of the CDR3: TGCGCCAGCAGCTTGGACGGAGGGGATAATCAGCCCCAGCATTTT. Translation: CASSLDGGDNQPQHF.

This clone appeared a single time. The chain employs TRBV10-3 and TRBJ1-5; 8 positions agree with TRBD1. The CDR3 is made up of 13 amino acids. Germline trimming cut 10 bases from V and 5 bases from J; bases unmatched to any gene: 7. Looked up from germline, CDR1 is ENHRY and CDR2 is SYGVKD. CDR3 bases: TGTGCCACCGGGACAGGCAATGATCAGCCCCAGCATTTT. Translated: CATGTGNDQPQHF.

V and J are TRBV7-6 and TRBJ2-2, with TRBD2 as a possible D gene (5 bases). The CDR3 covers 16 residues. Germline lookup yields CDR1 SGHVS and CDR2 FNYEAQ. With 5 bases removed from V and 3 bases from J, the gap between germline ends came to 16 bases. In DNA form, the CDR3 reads TGTGCCAGCAGCCGAACCTCGGACTCATACACCGGGGAGCTGTTTTTT. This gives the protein CASSRTSDSYTGELFF.

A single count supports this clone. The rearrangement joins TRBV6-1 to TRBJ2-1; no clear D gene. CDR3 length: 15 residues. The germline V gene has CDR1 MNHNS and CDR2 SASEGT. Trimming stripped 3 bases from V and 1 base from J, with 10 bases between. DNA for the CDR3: TGTGCCAGCAGTGAGGGCACCAATTCCTACAATGAGCAGTTCTTC. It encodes CASSEGTNSYNEQFF.

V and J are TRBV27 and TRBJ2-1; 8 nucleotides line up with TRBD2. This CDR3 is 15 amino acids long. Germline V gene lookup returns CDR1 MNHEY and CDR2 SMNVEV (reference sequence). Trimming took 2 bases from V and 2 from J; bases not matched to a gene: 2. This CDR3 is CASSLTSGPYNEQFF. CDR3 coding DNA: TGTGCCAGCAGTTTAACTAGCGGCCCCTACAATGAGCAGTTCTTC.